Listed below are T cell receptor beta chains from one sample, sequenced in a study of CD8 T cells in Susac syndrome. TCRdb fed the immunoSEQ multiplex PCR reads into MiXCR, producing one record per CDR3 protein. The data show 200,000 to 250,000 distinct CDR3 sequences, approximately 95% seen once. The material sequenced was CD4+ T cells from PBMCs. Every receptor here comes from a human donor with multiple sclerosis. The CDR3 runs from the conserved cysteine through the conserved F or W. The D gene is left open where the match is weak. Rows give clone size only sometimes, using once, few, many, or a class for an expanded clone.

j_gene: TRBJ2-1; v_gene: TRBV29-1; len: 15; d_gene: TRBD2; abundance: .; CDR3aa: CSVEGTSGAYNEQFF; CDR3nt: TGCAGCGTTGAAGGGACTAGCGGCGCCTACAATGAGCAGTTCTTC
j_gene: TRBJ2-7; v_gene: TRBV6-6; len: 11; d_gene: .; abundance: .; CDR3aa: CASSAPGEQYF; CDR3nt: TGTGCCAGCAGTGCTCCGGGAGAGCAGTACTTC
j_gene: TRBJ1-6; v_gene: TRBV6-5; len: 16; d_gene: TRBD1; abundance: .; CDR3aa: CASSYSKGAKGSPLHF; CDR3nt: TGTGCCAGCAGTTACTCGAAGGGGGCGAAGGGTTCACCCCTCCACTTT
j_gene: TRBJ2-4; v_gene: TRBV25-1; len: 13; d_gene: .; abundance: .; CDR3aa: CASTNGVGNIQYF; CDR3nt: TGTGCCAGCACTAACGGGGTAGGAAACATTCAGTACTTC
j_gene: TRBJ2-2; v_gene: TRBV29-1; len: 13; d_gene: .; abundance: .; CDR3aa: CSGIGVNTGELFF; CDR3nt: TGCAGCGGAATTGGGGTGAACACCGGGGAGCTGTTTTTT
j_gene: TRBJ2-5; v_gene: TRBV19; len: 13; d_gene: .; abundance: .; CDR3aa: CASSITRQETQYF; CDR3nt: TGTGCCAGTAGTATAACCAGACAAGAGACCCAGTACTTC
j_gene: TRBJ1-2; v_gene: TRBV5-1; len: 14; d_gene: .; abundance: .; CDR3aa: CASSPGGANYGYTF; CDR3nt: TGCGCCAGCAGCCCAGGAGGGGCTAACTATGGCTACACCTTC
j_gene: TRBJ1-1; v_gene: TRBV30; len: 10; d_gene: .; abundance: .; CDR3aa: CACQRTEAFF; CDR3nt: TGTGCCTGCCAAAGGACCGAAGCTTTCTTT
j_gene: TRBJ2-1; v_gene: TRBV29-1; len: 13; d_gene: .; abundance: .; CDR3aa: CSVVSSSYNEQFF; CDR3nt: TGCAGCGTTGTTTCTAGCTCCTACAATGAGCAGTTCTTC
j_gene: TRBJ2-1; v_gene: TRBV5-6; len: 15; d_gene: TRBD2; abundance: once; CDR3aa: CASSLAVAGGPWQFF; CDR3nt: TGTGCCAGCAGCTTGGCGGTAGCGGGAGGGCCCTGGCAGTTCTTC
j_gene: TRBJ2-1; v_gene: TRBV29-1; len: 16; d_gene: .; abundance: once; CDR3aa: CSVEKRVHPGGDEQFF; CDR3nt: TGCAGCGTTGAAAAGCGGGTCCACCCCGGAGGCGATGAGCAGTTCTTC
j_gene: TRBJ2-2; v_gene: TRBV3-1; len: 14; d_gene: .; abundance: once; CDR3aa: CASRNKGNTGELFF; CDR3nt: TGTGCCAGCAGGAATAAGGGGAACACCGGGGAGCTGTTTTTT
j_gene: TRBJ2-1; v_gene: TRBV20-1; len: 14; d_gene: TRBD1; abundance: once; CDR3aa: CSASLGGLGNEQFF; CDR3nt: TGCAGTGCTAGTTTAGGGGGCCTAGGGAATGAGCAGTTCTTC
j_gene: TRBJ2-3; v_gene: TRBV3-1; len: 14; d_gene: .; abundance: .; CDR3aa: CASSPGHPTDTQYF; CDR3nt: TGTGCCAGCAGCCCTGGACACCCCACAGATACGCAGTATTTT
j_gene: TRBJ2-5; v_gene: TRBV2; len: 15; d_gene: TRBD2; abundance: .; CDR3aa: CASSAAGGPEETQYF; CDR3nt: TGTGCCAGCAGTGCGGCGGGGGGGCCGGAGGAGACCCAGTACTTC
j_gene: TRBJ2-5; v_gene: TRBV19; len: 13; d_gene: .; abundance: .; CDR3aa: CASSNTPPETQYF; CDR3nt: TGTGCCAGTAGTAATACTCCTCCCGAGACCCAGTACTTC
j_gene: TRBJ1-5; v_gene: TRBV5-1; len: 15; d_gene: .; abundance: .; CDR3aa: CASSLDGYSNQPQHF; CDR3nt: TGCGCCAGCAGCCTGGATGGCTATAGCAATCAGCCCCAGCATTTT
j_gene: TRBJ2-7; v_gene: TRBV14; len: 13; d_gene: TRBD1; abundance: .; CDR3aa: CASSQDLRDREVF; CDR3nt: TGTGCCAGCAGCCAAGATTTGAGGGACAGGGAGGTCTTC
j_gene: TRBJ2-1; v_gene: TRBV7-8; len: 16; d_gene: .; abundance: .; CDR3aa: CASSLGDLPAYNEQFF; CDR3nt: TGTGCCAGCAGCTTAGGGGACCTCCCCGCCTACAATGAGCAGTTCTTC
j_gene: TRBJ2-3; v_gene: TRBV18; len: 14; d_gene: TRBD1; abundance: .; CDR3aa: CASSGTGHADTQYF; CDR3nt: TGTGCCAGCTCAGGGACAGGGCACGCAGATACGCAGTATTTT
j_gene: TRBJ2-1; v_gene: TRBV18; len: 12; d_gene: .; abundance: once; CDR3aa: CASSPLDNEQFF; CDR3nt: TGTGCCAGCTCACCCCTAGACAATGAGCAGTTCTTC
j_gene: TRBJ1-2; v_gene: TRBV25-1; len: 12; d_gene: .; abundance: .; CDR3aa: CASSDGVLGYTF; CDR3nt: TGTGCCAGCAGTGATGGGGTCCTTGGCTACACCTTC
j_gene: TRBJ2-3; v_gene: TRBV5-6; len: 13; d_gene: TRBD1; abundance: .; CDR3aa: CASSSYRGDTQYF; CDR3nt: TGTGCCAGCAGCTCCTACAGGGGGGATACGCAGTATTTT
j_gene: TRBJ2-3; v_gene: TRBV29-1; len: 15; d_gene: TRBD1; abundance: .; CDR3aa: CSAADRGVGTDTQYF; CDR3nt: TGCAGCGCGGCAGACAGGGGCGTGGGGACAGATACGCAGTATTTT
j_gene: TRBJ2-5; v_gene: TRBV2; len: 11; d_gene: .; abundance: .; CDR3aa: CAGTPRETQYF; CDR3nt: TGTGCCGGGACTCCCCGGGAGACCCAGTACTTC
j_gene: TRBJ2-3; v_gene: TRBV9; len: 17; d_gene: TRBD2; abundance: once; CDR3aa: CASSEGGLAGTTDTQYF; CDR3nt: TGTGCCAGCAGCGAGGGGGGACTAGCGGGGACCACAGATACGCAGTATTTT
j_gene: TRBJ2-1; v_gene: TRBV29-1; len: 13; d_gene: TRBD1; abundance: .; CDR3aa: CSVEGQGVGEQFF; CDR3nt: TGCAGCGTTGAAGGCCAGGGGGTCGGTGAGCAGTTCTTC
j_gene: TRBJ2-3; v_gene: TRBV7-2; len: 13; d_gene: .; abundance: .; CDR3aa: CASSLFEGDTQYF; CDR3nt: TGTGCCAGCAGCTTATTCGAAGGAGATACGCAGTATTTT
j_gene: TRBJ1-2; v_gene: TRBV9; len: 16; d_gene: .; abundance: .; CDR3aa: CASSVSPRAPNYGYTF; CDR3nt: TGTGCCAGCAGCGTAAGCCCAAGGGCTCCTAACTATGGCTACACCTTC
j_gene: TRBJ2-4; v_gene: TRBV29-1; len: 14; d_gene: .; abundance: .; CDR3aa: CSVLTDLAKNIQYF; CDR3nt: TGCAGCGTCCTTACAGACCTAGCCAAAAACATTCAGTACTTC
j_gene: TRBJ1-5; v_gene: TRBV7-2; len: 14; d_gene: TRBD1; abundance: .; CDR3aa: CASSLGPGGQPQHF; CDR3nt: TGTGCCAGCAGCTTAGGTCCAGGGGGCCAGCCCCAGCATTTT
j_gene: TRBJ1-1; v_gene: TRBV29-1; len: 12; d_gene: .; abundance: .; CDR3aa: CSAPWGGYEAFF; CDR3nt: TGCAGCGCCCCTTGGGGGGGATACGAAGCTTTCTTT
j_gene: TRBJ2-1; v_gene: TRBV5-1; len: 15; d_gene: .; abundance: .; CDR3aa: CASSFGNVGNNEQFF; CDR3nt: TGCGCCAGCAGCTTTGGGAACGTGGGGAACAATGAGCAGTTCTTC
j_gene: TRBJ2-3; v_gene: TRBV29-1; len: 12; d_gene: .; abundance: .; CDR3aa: CSSYRGTDTQYF; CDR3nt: TGCAGCTCATACAGGGGCACAGATACGCAGTATTTT
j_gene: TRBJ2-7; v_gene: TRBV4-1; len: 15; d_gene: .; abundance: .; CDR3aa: CASSQDPGFDYEQYF; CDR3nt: TGCGCCAGCAGCCAAGATCCAGGGTTCGACTACGAGCAGTACTTC
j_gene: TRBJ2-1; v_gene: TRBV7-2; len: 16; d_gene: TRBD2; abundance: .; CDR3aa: CASSAQRLAGYNEQFF; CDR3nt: TGTGCCAGCAGCGCACAACGACTAGCGGGGTACAATGAGCAGTTCTTC
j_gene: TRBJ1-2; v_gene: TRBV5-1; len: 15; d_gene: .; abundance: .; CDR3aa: CASLPTGGVNYGYTF; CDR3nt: TGCGCCAGTCTACCGACAGGAGGGGTAAACTATGGCTACACCTTC
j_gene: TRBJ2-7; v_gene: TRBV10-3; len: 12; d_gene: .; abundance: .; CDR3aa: CAIKQGSYEQYF; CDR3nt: TGTGCCATCAAACAGGGTTCTTACGAGCAGTACTTC
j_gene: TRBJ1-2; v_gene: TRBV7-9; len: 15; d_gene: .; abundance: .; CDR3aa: CASSLSRTPSYGYTF; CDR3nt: TGTGCCAGCAGCTTATCGAGGACGCCAAGCTATGGCTACACCTTC
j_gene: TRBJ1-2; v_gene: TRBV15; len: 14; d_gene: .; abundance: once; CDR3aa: CATRDTRGNGGYTF; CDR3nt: TGTGCCACCCGCGATACCAGGGGAAATGGGGGCTACACCTTC
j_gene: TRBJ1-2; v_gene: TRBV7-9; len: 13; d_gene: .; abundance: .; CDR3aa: CASSGRDGYGYTF; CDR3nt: TGTGCCAGCAGCGGAAGGGACGGTTATGGCTACACCTTC